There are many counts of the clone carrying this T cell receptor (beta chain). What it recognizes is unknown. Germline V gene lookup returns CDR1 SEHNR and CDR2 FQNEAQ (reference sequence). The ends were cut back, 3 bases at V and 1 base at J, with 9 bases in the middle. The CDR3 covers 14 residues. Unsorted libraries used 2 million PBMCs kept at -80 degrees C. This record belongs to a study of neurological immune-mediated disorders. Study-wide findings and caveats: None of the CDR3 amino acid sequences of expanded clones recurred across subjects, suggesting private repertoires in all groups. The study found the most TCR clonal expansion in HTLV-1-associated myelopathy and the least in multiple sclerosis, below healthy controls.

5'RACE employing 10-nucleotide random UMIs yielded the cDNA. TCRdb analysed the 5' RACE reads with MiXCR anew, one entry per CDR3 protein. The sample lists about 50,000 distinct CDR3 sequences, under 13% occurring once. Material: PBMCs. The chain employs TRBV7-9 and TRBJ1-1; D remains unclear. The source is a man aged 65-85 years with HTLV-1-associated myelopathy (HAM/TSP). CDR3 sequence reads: CASSLTQANTEAFF. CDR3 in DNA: TGTGCCAGCAGCTTGACACAAGCGAACACTGAAGCTTTCTTT.